A selection of T cell receptor beta chains follows, all from one sample in a study of long-term antiretroviral therapy in people with HIV. Clones were sequenced by immunoSEQ multiplex PCR, and TCRdb holds only the in-frame ones, with some missing. The data contain 20,000 or so clones, 76% of them seen just once; the ten biggest clones take up 13% to 15%. The source material was unsorted PBMCs, sampled 0.5 years before starting antiretroviral therapy. Receptors were obtained from a woman in her 50s with HIV. The conserved cysteine and the conserved F or W are not part of the CDR3 here.

cdr3_aa j_call v_call
ASSSPHLTGTYNEQF TRBJ2-1 TRBV5-1
ASSQDVRGGALNI TRBJ1-2 TRBV4-1
ASSPLGGGADTQY TRBJ2-3 TRBV19
ASSGDSSYEQY TRBJ2-7 TRBV2
ASSHLRGGNIQY TRBJ2-4 TRBV7-9
ASTRTGVYADTQY TRBJ2-3 TRBV10-2
ASSPLPDTDTQY TRBJ2-3 TRBV18
ASSQGWESGANVLT TRBJ2-6 TRBV4-2
ASSLIVIGGRTSGNTIY TRBJ1-3 TRBV7-9
ASSLVAGGIYSNQPQH TRBJ1-5 TRBV7-2
ASSINRGGGYGYT TRBJ1-2 TRBV28
ASSTREGAYEQY TRBJ2-7 TRBV5-4